What follows are 32 T cell receptor beta chains derived from one specimen sequenced in a study of T cell responses to AZD1222 COVID-19 vaccine. Sequencing used immunoSEQ multiplex PCR; TCRdb keeps in-frame clones, though not all of them. The sample shows some 89,000 clones, about nine tenths of them seen only once. Sequenced material: peripheral blood, taken on day 0 of AZD1222 vaccination. Receptors originate from an adult in good health.

The genes are TRBV3-1 (or the pseudogene TRBV3-2) and TRBJ2-5; D is unresolved. Trimming took off 6 bases at V and 5 bases at J, with 16 bases between the two ends. CDR3 size: 14 residues. Germline values: CDR1 LGHDT, CDR2 YNNKEL (reference sequence). The CDR3 DNA sequence: TGTGCCAGCAGGAACGACCGAGCCTTGGAGACCCAGTACTTC. It translates to CASRNDRALETQYF.

The chain links TRBV14 to TRBJ1-6; no firm D call. Germline V gene sequence: CDR1 SGHDN, CDR2 FVKESK. CDR3 length: 16 residues. Trimming took off 2 bases at V and 3 bases at J, with 11 bases between the two ends. The chain's CDR3 is CASSQLPSSYNSPLHF. DNA for the CDR3: TGTGCCAGCAGCCAATTGCCGTCCAGCTATAATTCACCCCTCCACTTT.

The rearrangement links TRBV18 to TRBJ2-1; tentative D call: TRBD2 (5 bases). Trimming shortened V by 1 base and J by 7 bases, and 5 bases separated the two germline ends. This CDR3 has 12 residues. Germline lookup yields CDR1 KGHSH and CDR2 LQKENI. The CDR3 DNA reads TGTGCCAGCTCACCACTAGCGAATGAGCAGTTCTTC. This sequence encodes CASSPLANEQFF.

This chain links TRBV28 with TRBJ1-2; a weak D match, TRBD1 (5 bases). Germline CDR1 MDHEN, CDR2 SYDVKM. Trimming removed 2 bases from V and 4 bases from J, with 11 bases in between. The CDR3 contains 14 residues. CDR3 DNA sequence: TGTGCCAGCAGTTTAAAAGCCCAGGGCTATGGCTACACCTTC. It yields the protein CASSLKAQGYGYTF.

This clone was detected a few times. V is TRBV9 and J is TRBJ2-7; perhaps D is TRBD1 or TRBD2 (5 bases each). The CDR3 is 17 amino acids. V was cut by 0 bases and J by 2 bases, with 18 bases left in between. CDR1 SGDLS and CDR2 YYNGEE come from the germline V gene. CDR3 nucleotide sequence: TGTGCCAGCAGCGTAGATGGGGGTGTTAGGTCAACCTACGAGCAGTACTTC. Translated: CASSVDGGVRSTYEQYF.

The V gene is TRBV10-3, the J gene TRBJ1-3; 7 bases map to TRBD1. The CDR3 sequence is 14 residues long. V gave up 6 bases and J gave up 4 bases; unmatched junction bases: 6. Per germline, CDR1 ENHRY and CDR2 SYGVKD. The CDR3 loop is CAIRTAGGGNTIYF. In DNA form, the CDR3 reads TGTGCCATCAGGACTGCAGGGGGAGGAAACACCATATATTTT.

The rearrangement joins TRBV7-9 to TRBJ2-3; D call uncertain. The CDR3 extends over 15 amino acids. Germline-derived CDR1 and CDR2 are SEHNR and FQNEAQ (reference sequence). V was pared by 6 bases and J by 4 bases, with 17 bases between. Here the CDR3 DNA reads TGTGCCAGCAGTTTTATTCTAGGCGAATCAGATACGCAGTATTTT. It yields the protein CASSFILGESDTQYF.

The chain joins TRBV10-3 to TRBJ2-5, with 7 bases identical to TRBD2. The CDR3 loop spans 12 amino acids. V shed 11 bases, J shed 5 bases, and the junction held 8 bases outside the gene matches. Germline CDR1 is ENHRY and CDR2 is SYGVKD. This CDR3 is CAVKGAGETQYF. CDR3 DNA: TGTGCCGTAAAGGGAGCGGGGGAGACCCAGTACTTC.

The chain joins TRBV6-8 to TRBJ1-5, with a tentative D call TRBD1 (6 bases). The CDR3 runs to 16 residues. The V end lost 4 bases, the J end lost 1 base, and 14 bases lay between the germline ends. Germline V gene sequence: CDR1 MNHGY, CDR2 SAAAGT. The DNA of the CDR3 is TGTGCCAGCAGTTCCGGACAGTCCTGGAGCAATCAGCCCCAGCATTTT. Translated, it gives CASSSGQSWSNQPQHF.

This clone was seen a handful of times. V and J are TRBV10-2 and TRBJ1-1, with D possibly matching TRBD1 (6 bases). From germline, CDR1 is WSHSY and CDR2 SAAADI. The CDR3 runs 16 residues. The V gene lost 6 bases and the J gene lost 1 base, with 18 bases spanning the gap. The chain's CDR3 is CASSPPTGQRNTEAFF. CDR3 in DNA: TGCGCCAGCAGCCCCCCGACAGGTCAGAGGAACACTGAAGCTTTCTTT.

This chain uses TRBV9 with TRBJ2-5; a weak D match, TRBD1 (6 bases). Germline CDR1 reads SGDLS; CDR2 reads YYNGEE. The ends were cut back, 4 bases at V and 3 bases at J, with 19 bases in the middle. The CDR3 is 16 amino acids. The CDR3 DNA is TGTGCCAGCAGCCTCAGGGGTAGAAGCGGAAAAGAGACCCAGTACTTC. As protein: CASSLRGRSGKETQYF.

In this sample, this clone turned up once. The chain has TRBV7-8 and TRBJ1-2; D call uncertain. Trimming cost V 5 bases and J 8 bases, with 18 bases left between them. Germline CDR1 SGHVS, CDR2 FQNEAQ. This CDR3 comprises 14 residues. The CDR3 DNA follows: TGTGCCAGCAGCCCGTACTCCGGGTCTCAAGGCTACACCTTC. Its protein product is CASSPYSGSQGYTF.

The rearrangement uses TRBV28 and TRBJ1-2, with D possibly being TRBD1 (6 bases). Germline CDR1 MDHEN, CDR2 SYDVKM. Trimming took off 3 bases at V and 8 bases at J, with 13 bases between the two ends. This CDR3 contains 13 residues. The chain's CDR3 is CASSLQGLQGYTF. Here the CDR3 DNA reads TGTGCCAGCAGTTTGCAGGGGCTTCAAGGCTACACCTTC.

The chain carries TRBV5-6 and TRBJ2-7, with 8 positions matching TRBD2. This CDR3 region has 16 residues. After removal of 0 bases from V and 2 bases from J, the junction contained 7 bases not matched to a gene. Germline-derived CDR1 and CDR2 are SGHDT and YYEEEE. In DNA form, the CDR3 reads TGTGCCAGCAGCTTGGAGCTGAGCGGGAGTCCCTACGAGCAGTACTTC. Translated, it gives CASSLELSGSPYEQYF. Combining the CDR3 with reference TRBV5-6 and TRBJ2-7 gives the whole variable domain DAGVTQSPTHLIKTRGQQVTLRCSPKSGHDTVSWYQQALGQGPQFIFQYYEEEERQRGNFPDRFSGHQFPNYSSELNVNALLLGDSALYLCASSLELSGSPYEQYFGPGTRLTVT.

The genes are TRBV6-5 and TRBJ1-2; no definite D call. Per the germline V gene, CDR1 is MNHEY and CDR2 is SVGAGI. V gave up 0 bases and J gave up 8 bases, with 7 bases separating them. The CDR3 totals 12 residues. In DNA form, the CDR3 reads TGTGCCAGCAGTTACTCCACGGGCGGCTACACCTTC. It codes for CASSYSTGGYTF.

The rearrangement uses TRBV6-4 and TRBJ2-1; 8 nucleotides align to TRBD2. Germline CDR1 and CDR2: MRHNA and SNTAGT. The CDR3 contains 18 residues. V dropped 3 bases and J dropped 6; count of bases not matched to a gene: 16. The CDR3 sequence is CASSELPTGTRLLNEQFF. CDR3 coding DNA: TGTGCCAGCAGTGAACTCCCAACCGGGACTAGACTTCTCAATGAGCAGTTCTTC.

CDR3 DNA sequence: TGTGCCAGCAGCGTAGGGTCGGCGGGGGAAGCTTTCTTT. It translates to CASSVGSAGEAFF. The chain is built from TRBV9 and TRBJ1-1; unclear D gene. The V end was cut by 0 bases, the J end by 8 bases, with 11 bases between. The CDR3 contains 13 residues. Germline V gene sequence: CDR1 SGDLS, CDR2 YYNGEE.

The J gene is TRBJ1-2, the V gene TRBV10-3, with 11 bases that match TRBD1. Germline V lookup: CDR1 ENHRY, CDR2 SYGVKD. This CDR3 comprises 13 residues. Trimming at V came to 4 bases and at J to 6 bases, leaving 1 base not matched to a gene. CDR3 loop: CAISAGQGDGYTF. The CDR3 region has the DNA TGTGCCATCAGTGCGGGACAGGGGGATGGCTACACCTTC.

This chain joins TRBV5-5 and TRBJ1-1; D gene uncertain. The CDR3 spans 12 residues. Germline V CDR1 and CDR2: SGHKS, YYEKEE (reference sequence). V gave up 0 bases and J gave up 7 bases, with 7 bases separating them. The CDR3 spells CASSLGTVEAFF. For the CDR3, the DNA is TGTGCCAGCAGCTTGGGGACGGTTGAAGCTTTCTTT.

This clone was observed once. This sequence joins TRBV5-8 and TRBJ2-3; TRBD2 agrees at 7 bases. The CDR3 has 14 amino acids. V dropped 1 base and J dropped 3; count of bases not matched to a gene: 2. Germline V gene lookup returns CDR1 SGHTS and CDR2 YDEGEE. The CDR3 reads CASSLRRGTDTQYF. The DNA of the CDR3 is TGTGCCAGCAGCTTGCGGCGGGGGACAGATACGCAGTATTTT.

The chain links TRBV9 to TRBJ2-1; no clear D. The CDR3 extends over 16 amino acids. V was trimmed by 4 bases and J by 2 bases, leaving 16 bases between them. CDR1 SGDLS and CDR2 YYNGEE come from the germline V gene. This CDR3 is CASSFQDGTTYNEQFF. CDR3 nucleotide sequence: TGTGCCAGCAGCTTCCAGGACGGAACGACCTACAATGAGCAGTTCTTC.

The V gene is TRBV29-1, the J gene TRBJ2-3; 7 bases fit TRBD2. CDR1 and CDR2 from the germline V gene are SQVTM and ANQGSEA. Germline trimming cut 3 bases from V and 6 bases from J; bases unmatched to any gene: 9. CDR3 length: 14 residues. The CDR3 spells CSVEPSGLMDTQYF. CDR3 DNA sequence: TGCAGCGTTGAGCCTAGCGGTCTCATGGATACGCAGTATTTT.

The chain is built from TRBV6-5 and TRBJ2-1; D may be TRBD2 (6 bases). The CDR3 sequence is 15 residues long. V was cut by 4 bases and J by 5 bases, with 15 bases left in between. From germline, CDR1 is MNHEY and CDR2 SVGAGI. CDR3 amino acids: CASSWSRAGNNEQFF. CDR3 coding DNA: TGTGCCAGCAGTTGGTCAAGGGCGGGGAACAATGAGCAGTTCTTC.

The rearrangement joins TRBV28 to TRBJ2-1; tentative D call: TRBD2 (9 bases). The CDR3 contains 22 residues. Germline values: CDR1 MDHEN, CDR2 SYDVKM. Trimming shortened V by 5 bases and J by 0 bases, and 32 bases separated the two germline ends. Here the CDR3 reads CASSTDRVRLAGPKSSYNEQFF. Here the CDR3 DNA reads TGTGCCAGCAGTACGGACAGGGTAAGGCTAGCGGGACCTAAGAGCTCCTACAATGAGCAGTTCTTC.

The table lists this clone with a count of one. This chain uses TRBV18 with TRBJ1-2, with TRBD1 matching over 7 bases. The CDR3 contains 13 residues. After removal of 4 bases from V and 6 bases from J, the junction contained 5 bases not matched to a gene. In germline, CDR1 is KGHSH, CDR2 LQKENI. The CDR3: CASSQTGTDGYTF. CDR3 nucleotide sequence: TGTGCCAGCTCACAAACCGGGACAGATGGCTACACCTTC.

The chain employs TRBV10-2 and TRBJ1-5, with 7 nucleotides matching TRBD1. J lost 2 bases, V lost 6 bases, and 4 bases had no gene match. CDR3 size: 14 residues. Germline lookup yields CDR1 WSHSY and CDR2 SAAADI. In DNA, the CDR3 is TGCGCCAGCAGAAAAGGACAGGGCAATCAGCCCCAGCATTTT. Translated, it gives CASRKGQGNQPQHF.

This CDR3 is CASSQVAGSEQFF. The CDR3 coding sequence is TGTGCCAGCAGCCAAGTCGCGGGGTCTGAGCAGTTCTTC. This chain connects TRBV14 to TRBJ2-1, with a weak D call TRBD2 (6 bases). The germline gives CDR1 SGHDN, CDR2 FVKESK. V gave up 1 base and J gave up 9 bases, with 10 bases separating them. CDR3 length: 13 residues.

The chain recombines TRBV5-1 with TRBJ1-2; no definite D call. In germline, CDR1 is SGHRS, CDR2 YFSETQ. This CDR3 is built from 13 residues. With 4 bases removed from V and 7 bases from J, the gap between germline ends came to 14 bases. The CDR3 reads CASSPDDLGGYTF. The CDR3 DNA sequence: TGCGCCAGCAGCCCGGACGATTTGGGTGGCTACACCTTC.

V and J are TRBV11-2 and TRBJ2-7; tentative D call: TRBD2 (6 bases). The CDR3 contains 14 residues. Between the trimmed V and J ends, which lost 2 bases and 1 base, there was a span of 9 bases. Per germline, CDR1 SGHAT and CDR2 FQNNGV. CDR3 coding DNA: TGTGCCAGCAGCTTATCGGAGGGATCCTACGAGCAGTACTTC. Residues: CASSLSEGSYEQYF.

The chain is built from TRBV27 and TRBJ1-2; tentatively, D is TRBD1 (6 bases). Germline V gene lookup returns CDR1 MNHEY and CDR2 SMNVEV (reference sequence). The CDR3 runs to 14 residues. V was cut by 5 bases and J by 4 bases, with 14 bases left in between. CDR3 loop: CASSIRGGAYGYTF. Here the CDR3 DNA reads TGTGCCAGCAGTATCAGGGGTGGGGCCTATGGCTACACCTTC.

The V call is TRBV27, the J call TRBJ2-1; D gene uncertain. Germline loops: CDR1 MNHEY, CDR2 SMNVEV (reference sequence). The CDR3 is 15 residues long. Trimming removed 2 bases from V and 8 bases from J, with 16 bases in between. CDR3 DNA: TGTGCCAGCAGTTTACTCGGTGGCAGAACTGATGAGCAGTTCTTC. This sequence encodes CASSLLGGRTDEQFF.

V gene TRBV3-1 (or the pseudogene TRBV3-2) combines with J gene TRBJ1-2; 8 bases map to TRBD1. There are 15 residues in the CDR3. V lost 4 bases to trimming and J lost 8 bases; unmatched junction nucleotides: 12. Germline-derived CDR1 and CDR2 are LGHDT and YNNKEL (reference sequence). This chain's CDR3 is CASSPSTGASRGYTF. CDR3 coding DNA: TGTGCCAGCAGCCCCTCGACAGGGGCATCAAGAGGCTACACCTTC.